Included here is one T cell receptor beta chain sequence, with context. Authors' analysis steps: Nucleated cell counts were estimated from reference gene primer amplification. Measured with immunoSEQ multiplex PCR; TCRdb has only the in-frame clones, and not every one. The V and J calls and the clone size are those of that table, but D and trimming were determined from the DNA. The sample includes about 360,000 clones, 85% to 90% of them seen just once. The entry originates in a study of blood T cell repertoires in COVID-19. Study as a whole: Sites across the United States, Italy and Spain contributed samples from acute and convalescent COVID-19. PBMCs, B-cell-depleted T cells, or T cells provided the cDNA or gDNA that made up the material.

The TCR was taken from a human donor in a cohort sampled during active COVID-19. The sequenced sample was peripheral blood.

The chain's CDR3 is CASSLTAGAGDTQYF. The CDR3 DNA is TGTGCCAGCAGCTTAACAGCGGGAGCGGGAGATACGCAGTATTTT. The V gene is TRBV7-2, the J gene TRBJ2-3, with 8 positions matching TRBD2. V lost 2 bases, J lost 5 bases, and 6 bases stayed unmatched. Looked up from germline, CDR1 is SGHTA and CDR2 is FQGNSA. This CDR3 comprises 15 residues. Using reference TRBV7-2 and TRBJ2-3 for the parts outside the CDR3, the full variable domain is GAGVSQSPSNKVTEKGKDVELRCDPISGHTALYWYRQSLGQGLEFLIYFQGNSAPDKSGLPSDRFSAERTGGSVSTLTIQRTQQEDSAVYLCASSLTAGAGDTQYFGPGTRLTVL.